This is a list of T cell receptor beta chains from one sample in a study of T cells in Graves' hyperthyroidism and ophthalmopathy. TCRdb re-called the multiplex PCR reads through MiXCR, storing one row per CDR3 protein. The sample records some 740,000 distinct CDR3 sequences, 14% being singletons. Material: blood. The receptors come from a woman between 18 and 29 years old with Graves' hyperthyroidism. CDR3s include the opening cysteine and the closing phenylalanine or tryptophan. Each record gives: D gene, clone size, V gene, J gene, CDR3 protein, CDR3 DNA. A D gene is named only where the DNA matches it firmly. A row's size may be missing; if present it is once, few, many or a size class.

>.|.|TRBV20-1|TRBJ1-3
CSARDFNSGNTIYF
TGCAGTGCTAGAGATTTCAACTCTGGAAACACCATATATTTT
>.|.|TRBV6-1|TRBJ2-5
CASSEIRRETQYF
TGTGCCAGCAGTGAAATAAGGAGGGAGACCCAGTACTTC
>.|many|TRBV6-5|TRBJ2-7
CASSYSTSYEQYF
TGTGCCAGCAGTTACTCGACCTCTTACGAGCAGTACTTC
>.|few|TRBV7-9|TRBJ2-5
CASSPPSDGQTQYF
TGTGCCAGCAGCCCCCCTTCTGACGGACAGACCCAGTACTTC
>TRBD1|few|TRBV9|TRBJ2-1
CASSPAGQGNNEQFF
TGTGCCAGCAGCCCTGCGGGACAGGGGAACAATGAGCAGTTCTTC
>.|few|TRBV15|TRBJ2-7
CATSRAGAGYEQYF
TGTGCCACCAGCAGGGCAGGGGCGGGCTACGAGCAGTACTTC
>.|few|TRBV24-1|TRBJ2-3
CATSTHLSTDTQYF
TGTGCCACCTCCACCCACCTGAGCACAGATACGCAGTATTTT
>.|few|TRBV7-9|TRBJ2-5
CASSLGNGQETQYF
TGTGCCAGCAGCTTGGGTAACGGACAAGAGACCCAGTACTTC
>.|.|TRBV25-1|TRBJ1-2
CASSELGFEANYGYTF
TGTGCCAGCAGTGAATTGGGGTTCGAGGCTAACTATGGCTACACCTTC
>.|.|TRBV11-2|TRBJ2-5
CASSSRDRGETQYF
TGTGCCAGCAGCTCGCGGGACCGTGGGGAGACCCAGTACTTC
>TRBD2|few|TRBV4-1|TRBJ2-6
CASSQPIAGASSGANVLTF
TGCGCCAGCAGCCAACCCATAGCGGGGGCCAGCTCTGGGGCCAACGTCCTGACTTTC